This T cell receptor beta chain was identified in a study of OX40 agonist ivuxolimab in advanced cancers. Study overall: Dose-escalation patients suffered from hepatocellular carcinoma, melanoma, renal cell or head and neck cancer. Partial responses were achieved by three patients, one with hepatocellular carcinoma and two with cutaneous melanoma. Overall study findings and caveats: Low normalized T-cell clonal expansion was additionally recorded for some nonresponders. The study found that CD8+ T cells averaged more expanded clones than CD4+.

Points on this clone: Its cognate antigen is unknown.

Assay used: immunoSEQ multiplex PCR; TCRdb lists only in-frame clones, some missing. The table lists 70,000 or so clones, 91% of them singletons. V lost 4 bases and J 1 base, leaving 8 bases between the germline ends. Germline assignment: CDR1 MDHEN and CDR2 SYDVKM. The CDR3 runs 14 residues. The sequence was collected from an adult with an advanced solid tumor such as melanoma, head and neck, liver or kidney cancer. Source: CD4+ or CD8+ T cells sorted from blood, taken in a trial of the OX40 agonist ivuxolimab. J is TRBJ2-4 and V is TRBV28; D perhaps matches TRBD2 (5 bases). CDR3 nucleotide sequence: TGTGCCAGCAGTTCCCAGCGGGCCAAAAACATTCAGTACTTC. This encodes CASSSQRAKNIQYF.